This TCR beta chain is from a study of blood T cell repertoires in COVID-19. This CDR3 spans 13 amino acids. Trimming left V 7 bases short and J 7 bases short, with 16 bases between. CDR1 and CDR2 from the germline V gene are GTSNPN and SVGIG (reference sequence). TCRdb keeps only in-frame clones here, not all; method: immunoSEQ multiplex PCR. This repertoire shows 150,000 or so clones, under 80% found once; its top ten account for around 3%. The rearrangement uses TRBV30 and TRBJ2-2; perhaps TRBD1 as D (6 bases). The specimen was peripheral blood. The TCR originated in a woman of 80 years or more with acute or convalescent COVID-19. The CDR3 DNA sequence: TGTGCCTTTTTCAAGGGGGTGCTCGGGGAGCTGTTTTTT. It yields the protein CAFFKGVLGELFF. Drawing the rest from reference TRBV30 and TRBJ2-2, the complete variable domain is SQTIHQWPATLVQPVGSPLSLECTVEGTSNPNLYWYRQAAGRGLQLLFYSVGIGQISSEVPQNLSASRPQDRQFILSSKKLLLSDSGFYLCAFFKGVLGELFFGEGSRLTVL.